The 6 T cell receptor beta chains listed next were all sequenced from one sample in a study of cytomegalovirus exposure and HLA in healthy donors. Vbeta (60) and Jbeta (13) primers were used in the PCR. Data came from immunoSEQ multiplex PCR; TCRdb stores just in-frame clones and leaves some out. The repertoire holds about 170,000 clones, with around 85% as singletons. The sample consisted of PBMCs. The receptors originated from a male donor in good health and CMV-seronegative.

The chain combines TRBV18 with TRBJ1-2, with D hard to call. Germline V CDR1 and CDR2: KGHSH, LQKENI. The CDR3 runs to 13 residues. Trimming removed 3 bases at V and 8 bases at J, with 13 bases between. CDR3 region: CASSPEEGRGYTF. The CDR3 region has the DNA TGTGCCAGCTCACCCGAAGAGGGTCGCGGCTACACCTTC. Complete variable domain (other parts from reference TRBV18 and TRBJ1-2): NAGVMQNPRHLVRRRGQEARLRCSPMKGHSHVYWYRQLPEEGLKFMVYLQKENIIDESGMPKERFSAEFPKEGPSILRIQQVVRGDSAAYFCASSPEEGRGYTFGSGTRLTVV.

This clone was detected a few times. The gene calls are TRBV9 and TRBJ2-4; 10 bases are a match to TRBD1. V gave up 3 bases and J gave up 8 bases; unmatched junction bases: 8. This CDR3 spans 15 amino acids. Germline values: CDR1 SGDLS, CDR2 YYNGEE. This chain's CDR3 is CASSALTGQGDIQYF. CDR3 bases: TGTGCCAGCAGCGCCCTTACCGGACAGGGGGACATTCAGTACTTC.

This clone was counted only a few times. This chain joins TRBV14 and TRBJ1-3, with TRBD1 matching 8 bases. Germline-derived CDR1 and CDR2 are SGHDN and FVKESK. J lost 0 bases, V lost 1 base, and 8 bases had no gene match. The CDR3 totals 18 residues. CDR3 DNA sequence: TGTGCCAGCAGCCAAGTCCAACGTGGGACAGGCTCTGGAAACACCATATATTTT. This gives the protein CASSQVQRGTGSGNTIYF.

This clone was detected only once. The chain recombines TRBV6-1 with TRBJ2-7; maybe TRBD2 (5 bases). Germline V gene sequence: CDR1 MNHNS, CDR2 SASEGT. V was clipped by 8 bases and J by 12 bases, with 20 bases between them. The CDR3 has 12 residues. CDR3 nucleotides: TGTGCCAGCGCCTGGGTGTTGGGTACTAGGTACTTC. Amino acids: CASAWVLGTRYF.

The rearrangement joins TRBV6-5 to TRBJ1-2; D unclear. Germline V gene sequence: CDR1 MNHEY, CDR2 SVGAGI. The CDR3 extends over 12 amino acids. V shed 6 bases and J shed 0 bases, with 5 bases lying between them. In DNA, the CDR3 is TGTGCCAGCAGGGAGGCTAACTATGGCTACACCTTC. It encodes CASREANYGYTF.

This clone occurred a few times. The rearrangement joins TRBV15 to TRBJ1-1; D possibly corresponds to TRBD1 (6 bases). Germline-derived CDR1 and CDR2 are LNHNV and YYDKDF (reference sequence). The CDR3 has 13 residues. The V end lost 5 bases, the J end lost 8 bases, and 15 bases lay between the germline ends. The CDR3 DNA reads TGTGCCACCAGCGTATACTCAGGGGCAGAAGCTTTCTTT. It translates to CATSVYSGAEAFF.